The rows below give T cell receptor beta chains drawn from one sample of a study of lymphopenia after photon versus proton radiotherapy. Profiling relied on immunoSEQ multiplex PCR, and the TCRdb table lists in-frame clones only, not all of them. Of 23,000 or so clones listed, 87% are singletons. Sequenced here: peripheral blood, sampled from a patient treated with photon-based radiotherapy. The origin of the receptors is a man in his forties or fifties with gastric cancer. Both conserved end residues are part of each CDR3. A D gene is named only where the DNA matches it firmly. Not every row has a clone size; where given, it reads once, few, many or a size class.

cdr3_nt cdr3_aa j_call d_call clone_size v_call
TGCGCCAGCAGCTTGGTGGGGGGGCGGTACAATGAGCAGTTCTTC CASSLVGGRYNEQFF TRBJ2-1 NA NA TRBV5-1
TGTGCCAGCGGGCAGACCGATAATTCACCCCTCCACTTT CASGQTDNSPLHF TRBJ1-6 NA few TRBV2
TGCGCCAGCTCCTTTGGGCAGCCCCCCTACACCTTC CASSFGQPPYTF TRBJ1-2 NA NA TRBV5-1
TGTGCCTGGAGTGTACGTGGGGGCTCTGGAAACACCATATATTTT CAWSVRGGSGNTIYF TRBJ1-3 NA NA TRBV30
TGCGCCAGCAGCCCCCGGGACAGGGGTGTAAGCGAGCAGTACTTC CASSPRDRGVSEQYF TRBJ2-7 TRBD1 NA TRBV4-1
TGTGCCTGGAGGGACAGGTTGAACACTGAAGCTTTCTTT CAWRDRLNTEAFF TRBJ1-1 TRBD1 NA TRBV30
TGTGCCAGCAGCATCGGGACGTTGTCCTACGAGCAGTACTTC CASSIGTLSYEQYF TRBJ2-7 NA NA TRBV11-2
TGTGCCTGGAGTGTAAAGACTAGCGGCGCGGAGACCCAGTACTTC CAWSVKTSGAETQYF TRBJ2-5 TRBD2 NA TRBV30
TGTGCCAGTAGACAGGGTGTCAGCACAGATACGCAGTATTTT CASRQGVSTDTQYF TRBJ2-3 NA NA TRBV19
TGTGCCAGCAGTGAATACAGGTCCGACCCTCGGCCCCAGCATTTT CASSEYRSDPRPQHF TRBJ1-5 NA once TRBV25-1
TGTGCCTGGAGTACACAGGGAGGGGCCGATGAGCAGTTCTTC CAWSTQGGADEQFF TRBJ2-1 NA once TRBV30
TGTGCCAGCAGCCAGCGGGGTGCAATCATCAATCAGCCCCAGCATTTT CASSQRGAIINQPQHF TRBJ1-5 NA NA TRBV5-5
TGTGCCAGTAGTCCTTCCCGGGGGGCACCCCCAGCTTTCTTT CASSPSRGAPPAFF TRBJ1-1 NA NA TRBV19
TGTGCCAGCAGCTACCAGCGGGGTGAGCAGTTCTTC CASSYQRGEQFF TRBJ2-1 TRBD2 NA TRBV7-8
TGTGCCAGCAGCTTAATGAAAAATTCACCCCTCCACTTT CASSLMKNSPLHF TRBJ1-6 NA NA TRBV11-2
TGTGCCATCCTACTTCCGGGGGCCAACGTCCTGACTTTC CAILLPGANVLTF TRBJ2-6 NA NA TRBV6-5
TGCGCCAGCAGCTTGGAAGTAGCGGGGGGGTACAATGAGCAGTTCTTC CASSLEVAGGYNEQFF TRBJ2-1 TRBD2 NA TRBV5-1
TGTGCCAGCAGCTTAAGGGGGGGCCCCAGACTGCCCCAGCATTTT CASSLRGGPRLPQHF TRBJ1-5 NA NA TRBV7-3
TGTGCCAGCAGCTTAGAATTCGGGACCCTATTATCCTACGAGCAGTACTTC CASSLEFGTLLSYEQYF TRBJ2-7 NA NA TRBV11-2
TGTGCCAGCAGCATACCCGGGGGGAACTATGGCTACACCTTC CASSIPGGNYGYTF TRBJ1-2 NA NA TRBV9
TGTGCCAGCAGCTTATACGGGGGTGGTGGAAACACCATATATTTT CASSLYGGGGNTIYF TRBJ1-3 NA NA TRBV7-2
TGTGCCTGGAGTGTGCAGAACACCGGGGAGCTGTTTTTT CAWSVQNTGELFF TRBJ2-2 NA NA TRBV30
TGCGCCAGCAGCACGGGACAGGGGGCTCACGAGCAGTACTTC CASSTGQGAHEQYF TRBJ2-7 TRBD1 once TRBV5-1
TGTGCCAGCAGTTGGGCAGGACGGAATGAGCAGTTCTTC CASSWAGRNEQFF TRBJ2-1 NA NA TRBV2
TGTGCCAGCAGCTCTCCGGGACAGCTATACAATGAGCAGTTCTTC CASSSPGQLYNEQFF TRBJ2-1 TRBD1 NA TRBV7-9
TGTGCCAGCAGTGAGTTTAGAGATTACAATGAGCAGTTCTTC CASSEFRDYNEQFF TRBJ2-1 NA NA TRBV25-1
TGTGCCAGCAGTTTAGGGCTAGCGGGGGGCGGGGAGCTGTTTTTT CASSLGLAGGGELFF TRBJ2-2 TRBD2 NA TRBV27
TGTGCCTCCCGGGGGGGACAGGGAAAAAAAGAGACCCAGTACTTC CASRGGQGKKETQYF TRBJ2-5 NA NA TRBV30
TGTGCCAGCAGCTTATCAGGCGGGGTCCATCAGCCCCAGCATTTT CASSLSGGVHQPQHF TRBJ1-5 NA few TRBV7-9
TGCGCCAGCAGCCCTTCGACTAGCGGACGCACAGATACGCAGTATTTT CASSPSTSGRTDTQYF TRBJ2-3 TRBD2 NA TRBV5-1
TGTGCCAGCAGCTCCGTTAGCGGGGGAGACCAAGAGACCCAGTACTTC CASSSVSGGDQETQYF TRBJ2-5 TRBD2 once TRBV7-2
TGCAGTGCTAGAGACCAGAAGCTTTACTTC CSARDQKLYF TRBJ2-5 NA NA TRBV20-1
TGTGCCACCAGCAGAGCCGCCAGTCAAACCCATAATGAAAAACTGTTTTTT CATSRAASQTHNEKLFF TRBJ1-4 NA once TRBV15
TGTGCCAGCAGCTTACTCGGACGGGGGGACAATGAGCAGTTCTTC CASSLLGRGDNEQFF TRBJ2-1 TRBD2 NA TRBV7-2
TGCGCCAGCAGCCTGGATAGCCCGGGGACAATCAGGGGCAATCAGCCCCAGCATTTT CASSLDSPGTIRGNQPQHF TRBJ1-5 NA NA TRBV5-1
TGTGCCAGCTCACCACCGTCCACCGACGCCACCGGGGAGCTGTTTTTT CASSPPSTDATGELFF TRBJ2-2 NA NA TRBV18
TGCGCCAGCAGCCAAGATCGAACACCAAGGCAAGAGACCCAGTACTTC CASSQDRTPRQETQYF TRBJ2-5 NA NA TRBV4-1
TGTGCCAGCAGCGCCTCCTTAGACACCGGGGAGCTGTTTTTT CASSASLDTGELFF TRBJ2-2 NA NA TRBV9
TGCGCCAGCAGTGAGTTCCCCCTCAGGGAGGGGACTGAAGCTTTCTTT CASSEFPLREGTEAFF TRBJ1-1 NA NA TRBV10-1
TGTGCCAGTAGTCCCGGGAACAATCAGCCCCAGCATTTT CASSPGNNQPQHF TRBJ1-5 NA NA TRBV19
TGTGCCAGCAGCCTAGGGACAGGGGGTAGAGACACTGAAGCTTTCTTT CASSLGTGGRDTEAFF TRBJ1-1 TRBD1 NA TRBV7-6
TGTGCCAGCAGAAGCCAGGGGGTTCAGCCCCAGCATTTT CASRSQGVQPQHF TRBJ1-5 TRBD1 NA TRBV2
TGTGCCAGCAGCCTCCGGGACAGGGTAAGAGATACGCAGTATTTT CASSLRDRVRDTQYF TRBJ2-3 TRBD1 NA TRBV7-8
TGTGCCAGCAGTTACGGGACAGGGGGCCTCACTGAAGCTTTCTTT CASSYGTGGLTEAFF TRBJ1-1 TRBD1 NA TRBV6-5
TGTGCCAGCAGCCCCGGGGGCGGTGGCGAGACCCAGTACTTC CASSPGGGGETQYF TRBJ2-5 NA once TRBV7-3